These 10 T cell receptor beta chains were all obtained from the same sample, sequenced in a study of blood T cells in healthy people across ages. Then a second PCR, running about 6 to 12 cycles, was carried out with a sample-barcoded 5' primer and a J-beta primer mix. TCRdb itself ran the 5' RACE reads through MiXCR, one entry per CDR3 protein. The table shows about 1.8 million distinct CDR3 sequences, with roughly 49% occurring only once. Sequences were obtained from blood. The receptors derive from a woman aged 40 to 55 in good health.

The V call is TRBV5-1, the J call TRBJ1-4, with a possible D match to TRBD1 (5 bases). Germline CDR1 and CDR2: SGHRS and YFSETQ. Trimming left V 1 base short and J 6 bases short, with 19 bases between. This CDR3 is built from 17 residues. The CDR3 spells CASSLPPVQGADEKLFF. The DNA of the CDR3 is TGCGCCAGCAGCTTGCCGCCCGTTCAAGGGGCCGATGAAAAACTGTTTTTT.

The V and J genes are TRBV20-1 and TRBJ2-3; D call uncertain. Trimming shortened V by 4 bases and J by 2 bases, and 7 bases separated the two germline ends. CDR1 is DFQATT, CDR2 SNEGSKA, per germline (reference sequence). The CDR3 runs 12 residues. The CDR3 DNA reads as TGCAGTGCTATTGCACCCACAGATACGCAGTATTTT. Translated: CSAIAPTDTQYF.

The J gene is TRBJ1-2, the V gene TRBV28; weak D call: TRBD1 (5 bases). Germline V gene lookup returns CDR1 MDHEN and CDR2 SYDVKM. Trimming left V 4 bases short and J 4 bases short, with 13 bases between. This CDR3 region has 14 residues. The CDR3 nucleotides read TGTGCCAGCAGTTCCTTCGACAGTCTCTATGGCTACACCTTC. Translation: CASSSFDSLYGYTF.

This chain uses TRBV20-1 with TRBJ2-5; no reliable D call. V dropped 3 bases and J dropped 0 bases, with 8 bases sitting between them. Germline assignment: CDR1 DFQATT and CDR2 SNEGSKA (reference sequence). The CDR3 sequence is 13 residues long. The CDR3, as DNA: TGCAGTGCTAGTACCGGAAACCAAGAGACCCAGTACTTC. Protein: CSASTGNQETQYF.

This clonotype was counted between two and nine times. A read error is possible here, since a much larger clone lies one base away. The chain recombines TRBV12-3 or TRBV12-4 with TRBJ2-1, with D possibly being TRBD2 (6 bases). TRBJ2-7 matches the DNA end more closely, so the J call is doubtful. This CDR3 has 16 residues. The CDR3 region has the DNA TGTGCCAGCAGCCCTAGGAAGCCAGGGAGGTACAATGAGCAGTACTTC. Its translation is CASSPRKPGRYNEQYF.

Note on this clonotype: It is likely a read error, because the conserved phenylalanine at the end of the CDR3 is missing. The V and J genes are TRBV20-1 and TRBJ2-6, with a possible D match to TRBD2 (5 bases). The length of the CDR3 is 15 residues. V was pared by 6 bases and J by 4 bases, with 16 bases between. Germline V lookup: CDR1 DFQATT, CDR2 SNEGSKA (reference sequence). The DNA for the CDR3 is TGCAGTGCCAGGAGGTCAACAGCCGGGGCCAACGTCCTGACTTTA. Translated: CSARRSTAGANVLTL.

The rearrangement joins TRBV20-1 to TRBJ2-5, with a tentative D call TRBD2 (5 bases). V was trimmed by 7 bases and J by 6 bases, leaving 12 bases between them. The germline gives CDR1 DFQATT, CDR2 SNEGSKA (reference sequence). The CDR3 length is 11 residues. The CDR3 DNA reads as TGCAGTGGAAGGACTGCGAAGACCCAGTACTTC. Protein product: CSGRTAKTQYF.

V usage is TRBV6-2 or TRBV6-3 and J usage is TRBJ2-7, with D perhaps TRBD2 (5 bases). The CDR3 spans 17 residues. The V gene lost 2 bases and the J gene lost 0 bases, with 17 bases spanning the gap. Germline CDR1 is MNHEY and CDR2 is SVGEGT. The CDR3 loop is CASSYRLSGTYSYEQYF. CDR3 bases: TGTGCCAGCAGTTACCGCCTATCGGGAACTTACTCCTACGAGCAGTACTTC.

V is TRBV4-3 and J is TRBJ2-7; D is undetermined. Trimming removed 4 bases from V and 6 bases from J, with 13 bases in between. Germline CDR1 LGHNA, CDR2 YSLEER. The CDR3 extends over 13 amino acids. CDR3 nucleotide sequence: TGCGCCAGCAGCCCAGGAACTTACTCCGAGCAGTACTTC. This translates into CASSPGTYSEQYF.

V and J are TRBV7-2 and TRBJ2-6; no definite D call. Trimming took off 0 bases at V and 3 bases at J, with 9 bases between the two ends. The CDR3 is 16 amino acids. Germline V gene lookup returns CDR1 SGHTA and CDR2 FQGNSA. DNA of the CDR3: TGTGCCAGCAGCTTAGCAGGCACGGTTGGGGCCAACGTCCTGACTTTC. It specifies CASSLAGTVGANVLTF.